This T cell receptor (beta chain) was identified during a study of T cells in Graves' hyperthyroidism and ophthalmopathy. TCR beta CDR3 region amplification was performed from RNA transcripts. Primed by the HTBI set, a first-round RT-PCR was run on the TCR CDR3. One entry per CDR3 protein results from TCRdb running MiXCR on the multiplex PCR reads. This table has 89,000 or so distinct CDR3 sequences, approximately 39% appearing once. In making diagnoses, clinical symptoms, serum thyroxine and TRAb, thyroid ultrasound and orbital computed tomography were all used. This CDR3 comprises 15 residues. CDR1 is DFQATT, CDR2 SNEGSKA, per germline (reference sequence). Trimming at V came to 3 bases and at J to 10 bases, leaving 7 bases not matched to a gene.

The sequencing sample was made of peripheral blood or thyroid tissue (not recorded which). The genes are TRBV20-1 and TRBJ1-6; 12 bases are shared with TRBD1. The clonotype originates from a woman aged 25 to 39 with Graves' hyperthyroidism. The CDR3 region has the DNA TGCAGTGCTAGCCCGGGACAGGGGGCCAACTCACCCCTCCACTTT. It codes for CSASPGQGANSPLHF.